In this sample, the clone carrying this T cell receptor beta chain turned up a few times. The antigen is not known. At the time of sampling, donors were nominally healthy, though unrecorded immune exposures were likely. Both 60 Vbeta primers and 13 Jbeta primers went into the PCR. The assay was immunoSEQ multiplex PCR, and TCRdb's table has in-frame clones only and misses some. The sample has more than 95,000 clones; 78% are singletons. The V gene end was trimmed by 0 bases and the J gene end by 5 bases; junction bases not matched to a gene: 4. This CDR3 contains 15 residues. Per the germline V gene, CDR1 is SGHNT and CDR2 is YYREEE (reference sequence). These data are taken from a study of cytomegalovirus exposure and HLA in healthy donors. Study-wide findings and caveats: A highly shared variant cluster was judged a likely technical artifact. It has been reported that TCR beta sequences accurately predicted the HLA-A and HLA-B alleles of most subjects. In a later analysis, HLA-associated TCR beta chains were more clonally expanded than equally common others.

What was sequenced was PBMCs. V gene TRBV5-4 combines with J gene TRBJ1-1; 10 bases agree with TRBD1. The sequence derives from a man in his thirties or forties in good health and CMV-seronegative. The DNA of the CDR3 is TGTGCCAGCAGCTTGGGGGACAGGGGATGGACTGAAGCTTTCTTT. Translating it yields CASSLGDRGWTEAFF.